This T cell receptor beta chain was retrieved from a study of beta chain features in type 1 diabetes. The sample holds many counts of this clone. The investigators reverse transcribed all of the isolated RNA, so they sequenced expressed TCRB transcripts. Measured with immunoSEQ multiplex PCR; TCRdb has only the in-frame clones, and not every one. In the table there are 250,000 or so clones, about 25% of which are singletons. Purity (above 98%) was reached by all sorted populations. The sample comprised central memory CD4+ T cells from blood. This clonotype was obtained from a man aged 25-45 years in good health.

CDR3 in DNA: TGTGCCAGTACCCAGCGGGAGAATAGAGGAGATGAGCAGTTCTTC. Translating gives CASTQRENRGDEQFF. This chain joins TRBV19 and TRBJ2-1, with TRBD2 matching 8 bases. The germline V gene has CDR1 LNHDA and CDR2 SQIVND (reference sequence). The CDR3 totals 15 residues. V lost 7 bases and J lost 8; bases outside the gene matches: 13.